Following are 17 T cell receptor beta chains from one sample sequenced in a study of beta chain features in type 1 diabetes. The sequenced template was cDNA made from the entire isolated RNA. The assay was immunoSEQ multiplex PCR, and TCRdb's table has in-frame clones only and misses some. The repertoire has around 400,000 clones, around 15% of them found once; the top ten carry roughly 0.019%. Sequenced sample: naive CD4+ T cells from blood. All receptors derive from a woman aged 18-29 years in good health.

The chain is built from TRBV7-8 and TRBJ2-3; D might be TRBD2 (6 bases). V was clipped by 7 bases and J by 0 bases, with 17 bases between them. The CDR3 length is 16 residues. Germline V gene sequence: CDR1 SGHVS, CDR2 FQNEAQ. The CDR3 loop reads CASTPSDRLSTDTQYF. The CDR3 nucleotides are TGTGCCAGCACTCCTAGCGACAGACTTAGCACAGATACGCAGTATTTT.

This clone was observed once. The chain carries TRBV28 and TRBJ1-1; TRBD1 might be the D (6 bases). This CDR3 spans 15 amino acids. CDR1 is MDHEN and CDR2 is SYDVKM in the germline V gene. Between the trimmed V and J ends, which lost 2 bases and 2 bases, there was a span of 12 bases. CDR3 nucleotide sequence: TGTGCCAGCAGTTTAAGCGGGGGCGCAAACACTGAAGCTTTCTTT. This translates into CASSLSGGANTEAFF.

The V call is TRBV28, the J call TRBJ2-7, with TRBD1 identical over 8 bases. Trimming took 6 bases from V and 2 from J; bases not matched to a gene: 3. This CDR3 has 13 residues. Germline V gives CDR1 MDHEN, CDR2 SYDVKM. CDR3 sequence reads: CASSRTGTYEQYF. In DNA, the CDR3 is TGTGCCAGCAGCCGGACAGGGACCTACGAGCAGTACTTC.

This clone was seen more than once but under ten times. V and J are TRBV29-1 and TRBJ2-5, with D perhaps matching TRBD2 (6 bases). The J call is doubtful: the DNA matches TRBJ2-7 better. CDR3 length: 12 residues. Per the germline V gene, CDR1 is SQVTM and CDR2 is ANQGSEA. Here the CDR3 DNA reads TGCAGCGCACGGGGGATAGGCTACGAGCAGTACTTC. Its protein product is CSARGIGYEQYF.

This clone was counted only a few times. Other DNA sequences in the sample encode the same CDR3. This chain uses TRBV5-4 with TRBJ2-1; 7 bases line up with TRBD2. V was clipped by 0 bases and J by 5 bases; unmatched bases: 2. The CDR3 runs to 14 residues. Germline assignment: CDR1 SGHNT and CDR2 YYREEE (reference sequence). The CDR3 protein is CASSLGLADNEQFF. CDR3 DNA sequence: TGTGCCAGCAGCTTGGGGCTAGCGGACAATGAGCAGTTCTTC.

The chain employs TRBV4-1 and TRBJ1-2; no firm D call. This CDR3 is 16 amino acids long. CDR1 and CDR2 from the germline V gene are MGHRA and YSYEKL. Trimming took off 0 bases at V and 4 bases at J, with 15 bases between the two ends. CDR3 region: CASSQDLGSHTYGYTF. DNA of the CDR3: TGCGCCAGCAGCCAAGATCTAGGGAGCCACACCTATGGCTACACCTTC.

This chain joins TRBV6-5 and TRBJ2-5; 11 nucleotides align to TRBD1. J lost 4 bases, V lost 0 bases, and 4 bases had no gene match. CDR3 length: 16 residues. CDR1 is MNHEY, CDR2 SVGAGI, per germline. Written as DNA, the CDR3 is TGTGCCAGCAGTTACTCTAGGACAGGGGGCAGAGAGACCCAGTACTTC. This gives the protein CASSYSRTGGRETQYF.

The chain combines TRBV29-1 with TRBJ1-2, with D hard to call. Germline lookup yields CDR1 SQVTM and CDR2 ANQGSEA. There are 13 residues in the CDR3. Trimming stripped 1 base from V and 7 bases from J, with 13 bases between. The CDR3 DNA sequence: TGCAGCGTTGAAGGGCAGCTGAGACTTGGCTACACCTTC. Amino acids: CSVEGQLRLGYTF.

In this sample, this clone turned up a few times. The V gene is TRBV7-2, the J gene TRBJ2-3; D unresolved. Germline-derived CDR1 and CDR2 are SGHTA and FQGNSA. The CDR3 length is 14 residues. V dropped 7 bases and J dropped 5 bases, with 16 bases sitting between them. The CDR3 DNA reads as TGTGCCAGCACCTCCCTGGGCTCGCTAGATACGCAGTATTTT. This translates into CASTSLGSLDTQYF.

Only a few counts were recorded for this clone. The V and J genes are TRBV15 and TRBJ2-1; possibly TRBD2 for D (5 bases). V was shortened by 0 bases and J by 3 bases, with 9 bases between the two germline ends. Germline CDR1 LNHNV, CDR2 YYDKDF (reference sequence). The length of the CDR3 is 15 residues. CDR3 in amino acids: CATSRERVLYNEQFF. Here the CDR3 DNA reads TGTGCCACCAGCAGAGAGAGGGTTCTCTACAATGAGCAGTTCTTC.

The chain has TRBV28 and TRBJ2-7; 7 bases map to TRBD2. J lost 6 bases, V lost 11 bases, and 7 bases had no gene match. Per germline, CDR1 MDHEN and CDR2 SYDVKM. The CDR3 spans 11 residues. CDR3 loop: CALGRPREQYF. The CDR3 DNA reads as TGTGCCCTCGGGAGGCCACGCGAGCAGTACTTC.

There are a few counts of this clone. CDR3 sequence reads: CASSQGVQETQYF. The CDR3 DNA sequence: TGCGCCAGCAGCCAAGGAGTCCAAGAGACCCAGTACTTC. The chain combines TRBV4-1 with TRBJ2-5; no definite D call. Germline V gene data show CDR1 as MGHRA and CDR2 as YSYEKL. The length of the CDR3 is 13 residues. The germline V and J ends were trimmed by 1 base and 1 base, with 4 bases remaining between them.

This clone has just a few counts. The CDR3, as DNA: TGCGCCAGCAGCCGAGAGATAGGGGGCAACTATGGCTACACCTTC. Its protein is CASSREIGGNYGYTF. V usage is TRBV4-1 and J usage is TRBJ1-2; 7 bases align to TRBD1. This CDR3 has 15 residues. Trimming removed 4 bases from V and 2 bases from J; junction bases left unmatched: 7. The germline V gene has CDR1 MGHRA and CDR2 YSYEKL.

The J gene is TRBJ2-3, the V gene TRBV5-6; TRBD2 is a possible D gene (6 bases). The V gene's germline CDR1 is SGHDT and CDR2 YYEEEE. CDR3 length: 16 residues. Trimming left V 0 bases short and J 5 bases short, with 16 bases between. The CDR3 DNA reads as TGTGCCAGCAGCTTGGTAGGCGGGACCCTGGGAGATACGCAGTATTTT. Amino acids: CASSLVGGTLGDTQYF. Supplemented by reference TRBV5-6 and TRBJ2-3, the full variable domain reads DAGVTQSPTHLIKTRGQQVTLRCSPKSGHDTVSWYQQALGQGPQFIFQYYEEEERQRGNFPDRFSGHQFPNYSSELNVNALLLGDSALYLCASSLVGGTLGDTQYFGPGTRLTVL.

The rearrangement uses TRBV11-2 and TRBJ2-5; 7 bases line up with TRBD1. The CDR3 has 15 amino acids. From germline, CDR1 is SGHAT and CDR2 FQNNGV. V shed 1 base, J shed 0 bases, and the junction held 2 bases outside the gene matches. This CDR3 reads CASSLGTGHQETQYF. CDR3 coding DNA: TGTGCCAGCAGCTTAGGGACAGGCCACCAAGAGACCCAGTACTTC.

The sample holds a few counts of this clone. The CDR3 protein is CASSLNWLAGSLSGANVLTF. Written as DNA, the CDR3 is TGTGCCAGCAGCTTGAATTGGCTAGCGGGATCTCTCTCTGGGGCCAACGTCCTGACTTTC. The chain has TRBV5-4 and TRBJ2-6; 9 nucleotides match TRBD2. The CDR3 loop spans 20 amino acids. The junction had 11 bases not matched to a gene; V was cut back by 1 base and J by 0 bases. The V gene's germline CDR1 is SGHNT and CDR2 YYREEE (reference sequence). The whole variable domain, remainder taken from reference TRBV5-4 and TRBJ2-6, is ETGVTQSPTHLIKTRGQQVTLRCSSQSGHNTVSWYQQALGQGPQFIFQYYREEENGRGNFPPRFSGLQFPNYSSELNVNALELDDSALYLCASSLNWLAGSLSGANVLTFGAGSRLTVL.

This clone appeared a few times. V is TRBV27 and J is TRBJ2-7, with 12 bases that match TRBD2. The CDR3 spans 16 residues. The J segment lost 3 bases and the V segment lost 6 bases, leaving 9 bases of the junction unmatched. Germline V gives CDR1 MNHEY, CDR2 SMNVEV (reference sequence). This CDR3 reads CASRLTSGSRGYEQYF. CDR3 DNA sequence: TGTGCCAGCAGATTGACTAGCGGGAGTCGAGGCTACGAGCAGTACTTC.